This T cell receptor (beta chain) was captured in a study of control samples from healthy donors and cancer patients. The CDR3 covers 13 residues. Germline V CDR1 and CDR2: LNHDA, SQIVND (reference sequence). The V and J ends lost 10 bases and 2 bases respectively, with 13 bases between them. Sequencing used immunoSEQ multiplex PCR; TCRdb keeps in-frame clones, though not all of them. The sample holds roughly 64,000 clones, 90% seen once. The chain is built from TRBV19 and TRBJ2-3; maybe TRBD1 (5 bases). This clonotype originated in a woman between 45 and 60 years old with colorectal cancer. The sequenced material came from PBMCs. DNA of the CDR3: TGTGCCACCAATGGACAAAACACAGATACGCAGTATTTT. This codes for CATNGQNTDTQYF.